In its sample, the clone carrying this TCR beta chain was seen once. This record comes from a study of blood T cell repertoires in COVID-19. Study as a whole: Whether acute or convalescent, the COVID-19 samples came from the United States, Italy and Spain. Nucleic acid was either cDNA or gDNA, and it came from T cells, B-cell-depleted T cells, or PBMCs.

In the original processing: Using reference gene primer amplification, nucleated cell counts were estimated. Profiling relied on immunoSEQ multiplex PCR, and the TCRdb table lists in-frame clones only, not all of them. That table gives V, J and clone size, and the DNA gave D and trimming. Here the sample spans 300,000 to 400,000 clones, roughly 84% being singletons. Clinical history as reported by participants underpinned cohort assignment. The V gene's germline CDR1 is SGDLS and CDR2 YYNGEE. The CDR3 extends over 15 amino acids. The V end lost 1 base, the J end lost 0 bases, and 9 bases lay between the germline ends.

This receptor was identified in a woman in her thirties who had recovered from COVID-19. This chain uses TRBV9 with TRBJ2-3, with D hard to call. The source material was PBMCs or T cells enriched from blood (not recorded which). DNA for the CDR3: TGTGCCAGCAGCGTACGGCGGTTTAGCACAGATACGCAGTATTTT. Translating it yields CASSVRRFSTDTQYF. Using reference TRBV9 and TRBJ2-3 for the parts outside the CDR3, the full variable domain is DSGVTQTPKHLITATGQRVTLRCSPRSGDLSVYWYQQSLDQGLQFLIQYYNGEERAKGNILERFSAQQFPDLHSELNLSSLELGDSALYFCASSVRRFSTDTQYFGPGTRLTVL.